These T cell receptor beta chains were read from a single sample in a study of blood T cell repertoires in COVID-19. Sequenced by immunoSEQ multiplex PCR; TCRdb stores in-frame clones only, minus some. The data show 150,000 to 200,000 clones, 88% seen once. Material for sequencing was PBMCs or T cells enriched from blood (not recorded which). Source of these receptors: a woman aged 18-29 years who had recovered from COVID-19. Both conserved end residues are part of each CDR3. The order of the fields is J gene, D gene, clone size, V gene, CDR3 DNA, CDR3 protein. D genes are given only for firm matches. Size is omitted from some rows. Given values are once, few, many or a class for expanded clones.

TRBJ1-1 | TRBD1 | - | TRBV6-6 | TGTGCCAGCAGATACAGGGGAACTGAAGCTTTCTTT | CASRYRGTEAFF
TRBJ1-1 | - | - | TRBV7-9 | TGTGCCAGCAGCTTACGTCGGACTGAAGCTTTCTTT | CASSLRRTEAFF
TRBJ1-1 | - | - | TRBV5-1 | TGCGCCAGCAGCCCAAACCCGGGACAAATGAACACTGAAGCTTTCTTT | CASSPNPGQMNTEAFF
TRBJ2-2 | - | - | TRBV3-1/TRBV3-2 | TGTGCCAGCAGCCCAGGGTCCGGGGAGCTGTTTTTT | CASSPGSGELFF
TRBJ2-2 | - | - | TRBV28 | TGTGCCAGCAGGCGGGCTACCGGGGAGCTGTTTTTT | CASRRATGELFF
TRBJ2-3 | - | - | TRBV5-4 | TGTGCCAGCAGCGCCGGGTCCGGGGTAGGTACGCAGTATTTT | CASSAGSGVGTQYF
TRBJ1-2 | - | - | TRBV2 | TGTGCCAGCAGTGAATACAGGGAGAGGGACTATGGCTACACCTTC | CASSEYRERDYGYTF
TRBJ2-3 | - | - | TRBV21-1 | TGTGCCAGCAGCAAAGGCGACACTGGTAGGTCATGGGATACGCAGTATTTT | CASSKGDTGRSWDTQYF
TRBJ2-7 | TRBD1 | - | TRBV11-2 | TGTGCCAGCAGCTTATTACCGGGACAGGGGGCCCACGAGCAGTACTTC | CASSLLPGQGAHEQYF
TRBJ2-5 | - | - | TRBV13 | TGTGCCAGCAGCTTAGGGCTATCGGGGACCCAGTACTTC | CASSLGLSGTQYF
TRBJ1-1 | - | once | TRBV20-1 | TGCAGTGCCGAGACAGTCCCTGAAGCTTTCTTT | CSAETVPEAFF
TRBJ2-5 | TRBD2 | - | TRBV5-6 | TGTGCCAGCAGCTTACAAGCCGCACTAGCGGGGGCCGGGAAGGAGACCCAGTACTTC | CASSLQAALAGAGKETQYF
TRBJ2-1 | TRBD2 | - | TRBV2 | TGTGCCAGCAGTGAAGATTTGGCTAGCGGGAGTATAAGGAATGAGCAGTTCTTC | CASSEDLASGSIRNEQFF
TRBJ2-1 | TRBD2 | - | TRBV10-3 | TGTGCCATCAGTGGAGCTAGCGGGGGGGGATACAATGAGCAGTTCTTC | CAISGASGGGYNEQFF
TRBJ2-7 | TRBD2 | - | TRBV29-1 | TGCAGCGTTGATGAGGCTAGCGGGGGGTCGGTGCAGTACTTC | CSVDEASGGSVQYF
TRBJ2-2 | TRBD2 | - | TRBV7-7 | TGTGCTAGCAGCTTAGAGCTAGCGGGGCGAGGGGAGCTGTTTTTT | CASSLELAGRGELFF
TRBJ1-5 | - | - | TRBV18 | TGTGCCAGCTCTCAGGGTAACGATCAGCCCCAGCATTTT | CASSQGNDQPQHF
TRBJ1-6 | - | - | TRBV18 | TGTGCCAGCTCACCAGAGGGAAGCTCCTATAATTCACCCCTCCACTTT | CASSPEGSSYNSPLHF
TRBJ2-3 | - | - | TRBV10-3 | TGTGCCATCAGTGAGTCTGGGGGAGGAGGAGCAGATACGCAGTATTTT | CAISESGGGGADTQYF
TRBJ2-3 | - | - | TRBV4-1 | TGCGCCAGCAGCCAAGATGGAGGGGGCAGAACTAGCACAGATACGCAGTATTTT | CASSQDGGGRTSTDTQYF
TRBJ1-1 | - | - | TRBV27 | TGTGCCAGCAGGCCGCCGGGGGGCTCGGCTTTCTTT | CASRPPGGSAFF
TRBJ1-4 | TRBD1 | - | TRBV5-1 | TGCGCCAGCAGCTTGACGGGACAGGGGAATGAAAAACTGTTTTTT | CASSLTGQGNEKLFF
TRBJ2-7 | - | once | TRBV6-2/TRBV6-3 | TGTGCCAGCAGTTACTCGGGCCGGACCTACGAGCAGTACTTC | CASSYSGRTYEQYF
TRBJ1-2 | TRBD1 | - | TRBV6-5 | TGTGCCAGCCGAACCTGGGGGACAGGGGACGGCTACACCTTC | CASRTWGTGDGYTF
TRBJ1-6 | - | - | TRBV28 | TGTGCCAGCAGTTTACCCCAGGTTTATAATTCACCCCTCCACTTT | CASSLPQVYNSPLHF
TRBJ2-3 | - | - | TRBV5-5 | TGTGCCAGCAGCATCAGGACGGACACTTTCGCGCAGTATTTT | CASSIRTDTFAQYF
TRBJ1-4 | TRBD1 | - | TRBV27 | TGTGCCAGCAGCTTACGGACAGGGGGTGAAAAACTGTTTTTT | CASSLRTGGEKLFF
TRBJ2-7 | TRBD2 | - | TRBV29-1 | TGCAGCGTTGAGGGACTAGCGGGGGCCTACGAGCAGTACTTC | CSVEGLAGAYEQYF
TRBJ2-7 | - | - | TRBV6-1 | TGTGCCAGCAGTTCTCGGACGGATGGGGCCACCGAGCAGTACTTC | CASSSRTDGATEQYF
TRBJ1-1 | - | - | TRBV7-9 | TGTGCCAGCAGCCCGGGGATTCACACTGAAGCTTTCTTT | CASSPGIHTEAFF
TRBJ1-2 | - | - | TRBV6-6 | TGTGCCAGCAGTTACTCGACAGACCTCTATGGCTACACCTTC | CASSYSTDLYGYTF
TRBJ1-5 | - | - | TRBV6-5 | TGTGCCACCCAATCAGGGCTTAGTCAGCCCCAGCATTTT | CATQSGLSQPQHF